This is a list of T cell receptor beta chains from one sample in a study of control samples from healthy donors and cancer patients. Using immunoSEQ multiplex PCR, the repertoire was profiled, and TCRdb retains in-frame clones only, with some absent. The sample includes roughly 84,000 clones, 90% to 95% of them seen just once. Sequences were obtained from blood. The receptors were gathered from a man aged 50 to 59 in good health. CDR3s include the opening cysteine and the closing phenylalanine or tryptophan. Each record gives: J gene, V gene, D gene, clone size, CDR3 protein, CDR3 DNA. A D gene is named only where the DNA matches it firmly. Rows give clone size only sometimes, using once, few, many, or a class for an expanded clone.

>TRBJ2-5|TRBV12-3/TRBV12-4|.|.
CASSLRGQETQYF
TGTGCCAGCAGTTTACGGGGGCAAGAGACCCAGTACTTC
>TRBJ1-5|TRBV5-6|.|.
CASSRTASNQPQHF
TGTGCCAGCAGCCGGACGGCTTCCAATCAGCCCCAGCATTTT
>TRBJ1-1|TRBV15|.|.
CATSSGDRFMNTEAFF
TGTGCCACCAGCAGTGGAGACCGGTTCATGAACACTGAAGCTTTCTTT
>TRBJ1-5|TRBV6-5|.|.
CASIGTNSNQPQHF
TGTGCCAGCATCGGGACAAATAGCAATCAGCCCCAGCATTTT
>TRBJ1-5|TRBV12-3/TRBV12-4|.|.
CASRLNNQPQHF
TGTGCCAGCCGCTTGAACAATCAGCCCCAGCATTTT
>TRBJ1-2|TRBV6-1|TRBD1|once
CASSEGGDRARDHYGYTF
TGTGCCAGCAGTGAAGGAGGGGACAGGGCCAGGGATCACTATGGCTACACCTTC
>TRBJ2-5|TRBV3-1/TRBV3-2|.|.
CASSPRRGTQYF
TGTGCCAGCAGCCCGCGTAGGGGTACCCAGTACTTC
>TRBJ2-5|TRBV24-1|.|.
CATAGNVQETQYF
TGTGCCACCGCTGGGAATGTTCAAGAGACCCAGTACTTC
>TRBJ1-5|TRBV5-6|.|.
CASSLNEGIGQPQHF
TGTGCCAGCAGCTTGAATGAGGGGATCGGTCAGCCCCAGCATTTT
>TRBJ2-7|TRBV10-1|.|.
CASSNEQVSYEQYF
TGCGCCAGCAGTAATGAACAGGTCTCCTACGAGCAGTACTTC
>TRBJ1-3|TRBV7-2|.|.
CASSLGYTGTDGNTIYF
TGTGCCAGCAGCTTAGGATATACAGGGACGGACGGAAACACCATATATTTT
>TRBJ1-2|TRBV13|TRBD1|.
CASSSGPLLQGARGYTF
TGTGCCAGCAGCTCGGGGCCTTTATTACAGGGGGCGCGTGGCTACACCTTC
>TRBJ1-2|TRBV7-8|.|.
CASRTDSGGYTF
TGTGCCAGCAGGACCGACAGTGGCGGCTACACCTTC
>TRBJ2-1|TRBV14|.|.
CASSQGVRQFF
TGTGCCAGCAGCCAAGGAGTACGGCAGTTCTTC
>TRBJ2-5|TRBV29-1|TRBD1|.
CSVVGQEETQYF
TGCAGCGTTGTAGGACAGGAAGAGACCCAGTACTTC
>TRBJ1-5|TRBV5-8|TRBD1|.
CASSFRGLGQPQHF
TGTGCCAGCAGCTTCAGGGGGCTCGGTCAGCCCCAGCATTTT
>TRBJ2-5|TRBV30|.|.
CAWSVGGGGETQYF
TGTGCCTGGAGTGTAGGAGGGGGCGGGGAGACCCAGTACTTC
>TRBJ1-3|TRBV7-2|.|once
CASSLAGGSFGSGNTIYF
TGTGCCAGCAGCTTAGCGGGGGGTTCCTTCGGCTCTGGAAACACCATATATTTT
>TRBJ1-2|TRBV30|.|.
CAGQKAVALGYTF
TGTGCCGGTCAGAAGGCAGTGGCCTTGGGCTACACCTTC
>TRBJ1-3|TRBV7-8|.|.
CASSLGGNGNTIYF
TGTGCCAGCAGCTTAGGGGGGAACGGAAACACCATATATTTT
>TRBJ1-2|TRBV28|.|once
CASSLSPGGYTF
TGTGCCAGCAGTTTATCTCCGGGAGGCTACACCTTC
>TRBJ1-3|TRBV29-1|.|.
CSVEDLTRSGNTIYF
TGCAGCGTTGAAGATCTAACGAGATCTGGAAACACCATATATTTT
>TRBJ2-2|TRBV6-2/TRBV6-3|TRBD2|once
CASSYAFGAGGPGELFF
TGTGCCAGCAGTTACGCGTTTGGAGCGGGGGGGCCCGGGGAGCTGTTTTTT
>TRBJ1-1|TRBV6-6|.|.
CASSYSPGANTEAFF
TGTGCCAGCAGTTACTCACCGGGGGCGAACACTGAAGCTTTCTTT
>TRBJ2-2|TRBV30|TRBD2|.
CAWRGGRGTNTGELFF
TGTGCCTGGCGCGGGGGGCGGGGGACGAACACCGGGGAGCTGTTTTTT
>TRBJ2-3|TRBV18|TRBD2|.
CASSRSSGGATDTQYF
TGTGCCAGCTCACGCTCTAGCGGGGGGGCCACAGATACGCAGTATTTT
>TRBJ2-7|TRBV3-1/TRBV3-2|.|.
CASSQGRRTGTYEQYF
TGTGCCAGCAGCCAAGGACGTAGGACTGGGACCTACGAGCAGTACTTC
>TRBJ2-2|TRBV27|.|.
CASSLYGHGGNTGELFF
TGTGCCAGCAGTTTATATGGGCACGGCGGGAACACCGGGGAGCTGTTTTTT
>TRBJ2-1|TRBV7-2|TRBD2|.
CASSLIQRGGGNEQFF
TGTGCCAGCAGCTTAATCCAACGGGGGGGTGGAAATGAGCAGTTCTTC
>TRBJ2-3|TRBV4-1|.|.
CASSQTGLYTDTQYF
TGCGCCAGCAGCCAGACCGGACTATACACAGATACGCAGTATTTT
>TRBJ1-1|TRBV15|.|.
CATSSPNTEAFF
TGTGCCACCAGCAGTCCGAACACTGAAGCTTTCTTT
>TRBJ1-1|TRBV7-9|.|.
CASSLGANTEAFF
TGTGCCAGCAGCTTAGGGGCGAACACTGAAGCTTTCTTT